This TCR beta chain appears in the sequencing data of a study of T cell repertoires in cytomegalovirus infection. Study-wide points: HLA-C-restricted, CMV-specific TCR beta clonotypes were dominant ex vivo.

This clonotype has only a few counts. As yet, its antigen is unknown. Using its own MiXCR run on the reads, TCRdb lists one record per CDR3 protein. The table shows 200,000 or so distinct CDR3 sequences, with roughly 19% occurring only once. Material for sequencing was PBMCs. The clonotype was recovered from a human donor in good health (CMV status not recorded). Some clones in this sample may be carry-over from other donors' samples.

DNA of the CDR3: TGTGCCAGCAGTCAACAGGGTGCCGACACAGATACGCAGTATTTT. It encodes CASSQQGADTDTQYF. The chain recombines TRBV6-4 with TRBJ2-3; tentatively, D is TRBD1 (6 bases). The ends were cut back, 5 bases at V and 2 bases at J, with 14 bases in the middle. The CDR3 extends over 15 amino acids. CDR1 is MRHNA, CDR2 SNTAGT, per germline.